The T cell receptor beta chain under discussion was sequenced for a study of cytomegalovirus exposure and HLA in healthy donors. Findings and caveats of the study: Further analysis was carried out later, and it showed several of the most significant clusters appearing linked to common viral pathogens. In a later analysis, DRB1 alleles had the most associated TCRs; HLA-C alleles the fewest.

The PCR employed 60 Vbeta primers together with 13 Jbeta primers. Clones were sequenced by immunoSEQ multiplex PCR, and TCRdb holds only the in-frame ones, with some missing. This sample has fewer than 150,000 clones, with about 80% found just once. On this clone itself: Its antigen is unknown.

This CDR3 region has 14 residues. CDR1 MRHNA and CDR2 SNTAGT come from the germline V gene. Germline trimming cut 8 bases from V and 6 bases from J; bases unmatched to any gene: 7. Sequenced: PBMCs. The TCR was taken from a woman aged 40 to 55 in good health and CMV-seropositive. J is TRBJ2-1 and V is TRBV6-4; the match to TRBD2 covers 10 bases. The CDR3 nucleotides are TGTGCCAGCGCTACGACTAGCGGGTCCAATGAGCAGTTCTTC. Its translation: CASATTSGSNEQFF.